The sequence of this T cell receptor (beta chain) was determined in a study of OX40 agonist ivuxolimab in advanced cancers. Overall study: Patients took ivuxolimab, an agonistic anti-OX40 (CD134) antibody.

V was shortened by 0 bases and J by 0 bases, with 5 bases between the two germline ends. This CDR3 spans 14 amino acids. CDR1 is GTSNPN, CDR2 SVGIG, per germline (reference sequence). Sequenced by immunoSEQ multiplex PCR; TCRdb stores in-frame clones only, minus some. Of 50,000 to 70,000 clones listed, roughly 84% are singletons. Material: CD4+ or CD8+ T cells sorted from blood, obtained in a trial of the OX40 agonist ivuxolimab. The receptor's source is an adult with an advanced solid tumor such as melanoma, head and neck, liver or kidney cancer. The chain combines TRBV30 with TRBJ1-4; D is unclear. CDR3 in amino acids: CAWSVLATNEKLFF. CDR3 DNA sequence: TGTGCCTGGAGTGTACTTGCAACTAATGAAAAACTGTTTTTT.